This TCR beta chain was sequenced during a study of somatic mutations in cytotoxic T cells in rheumatoid arthritis. By share, this clone ranks as large (0.1 to 1%). Clones were read by immunoSEQ multiplex PCR, and TCRdb kept only the in-frame ones, dropping some. This sample has about 18,000 clones, with approximately 80% found just once. The V gene's germline CDR1 is MGHRA and CDR2 YSYEKL. This CDR3 comprises 15 residues. V dropped 0 bases and J dropped 4 bases, with 7 bases sitting between them. The sample was CD8+ T cells sorted from blood. The chain is built from TRBV4-1 and TRBJ1-6; no reliable D call. The sequence was collected from a woman aged 50 to 60 in good health. CDR3 DNA: TGCGCCAGCAGCCAAGAGGGAGTTTATAATTCACCCCTCCACTTT. It translates to CASSQEGVYNSPLHF.